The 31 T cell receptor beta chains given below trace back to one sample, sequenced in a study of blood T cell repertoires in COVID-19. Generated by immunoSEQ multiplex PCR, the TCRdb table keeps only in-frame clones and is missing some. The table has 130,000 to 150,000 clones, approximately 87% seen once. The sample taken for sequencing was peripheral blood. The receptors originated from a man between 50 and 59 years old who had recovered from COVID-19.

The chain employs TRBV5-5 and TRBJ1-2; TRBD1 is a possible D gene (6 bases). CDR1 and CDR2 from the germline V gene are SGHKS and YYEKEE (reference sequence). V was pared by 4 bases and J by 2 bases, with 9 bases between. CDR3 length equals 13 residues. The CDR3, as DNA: TGTGCCAGCAGCCCTACAGGGAACTATGGCTACACCTTC. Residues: CASSPTGNYGYTF.

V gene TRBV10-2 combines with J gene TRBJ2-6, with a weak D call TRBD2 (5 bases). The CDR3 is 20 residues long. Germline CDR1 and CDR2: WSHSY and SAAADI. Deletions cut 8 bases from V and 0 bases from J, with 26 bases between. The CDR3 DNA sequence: TGCGCCAGCCTCGAAGAGGACCTCTTGCGGGTCCACTCTGGGGCCAACGTCCTGACTTTC. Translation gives CASLEEDLLRVHSGANVLTF.

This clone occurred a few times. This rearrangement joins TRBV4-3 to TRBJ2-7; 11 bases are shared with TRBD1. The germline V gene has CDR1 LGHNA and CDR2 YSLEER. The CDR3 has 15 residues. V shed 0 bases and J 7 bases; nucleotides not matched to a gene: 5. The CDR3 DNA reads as TGCGCCAGCAGCCAAGACGGACAGGGGGCGAGGGAGCAGTACTTC. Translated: CASSQDGQGAREQYF.

Here the CDR3 DNA reads TGTGCCAGCAGCTTATGGACAACAGGGGAGGAAAAACTGTTTTTT. The encoded protein is CASSLWTTGEEKLFF. The rearrangement links TRBV11-2 to TRBJ1-4; TRBD1 matches at 7 bases. The CDR3 consists of 15 residues. Germline assignment: CDR1 SGHAT and CDR2 FQNNGV. The J segment lost 8 bases and the V segment lost 2 bases, leaving 8 bases of the junction unmatched. The complete variable domain, with remaining parts taken from reference TRBV11-2 and TRBJ1-4, reads EAGVAQSPRYKIIEKRQSVAFWCNPISGHATLYWYQQILGQGPKLLIQFQNNGVVDDSQLPKDRFSAERLKGVDSTLKIQPAKLEDSAVYLCASSLWTTGEEKLFFGSGTQLSVL.

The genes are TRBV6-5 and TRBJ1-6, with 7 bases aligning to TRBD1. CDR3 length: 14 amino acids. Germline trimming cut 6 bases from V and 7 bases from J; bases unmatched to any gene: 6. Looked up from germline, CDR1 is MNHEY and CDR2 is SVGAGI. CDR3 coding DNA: TGTGCCAGCAGATCGACAGGGACCAATTCACCCCTCCACTTT. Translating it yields CASRSTGTNSPLHF.

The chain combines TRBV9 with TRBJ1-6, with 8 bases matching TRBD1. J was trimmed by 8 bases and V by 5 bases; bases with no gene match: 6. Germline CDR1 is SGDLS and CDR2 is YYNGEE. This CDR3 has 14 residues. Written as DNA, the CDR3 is TGTGCCAGCAGTAAGGACAGGGATTATTCACCCCTCCACTTT. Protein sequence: CASSKDRDYSPLHF.

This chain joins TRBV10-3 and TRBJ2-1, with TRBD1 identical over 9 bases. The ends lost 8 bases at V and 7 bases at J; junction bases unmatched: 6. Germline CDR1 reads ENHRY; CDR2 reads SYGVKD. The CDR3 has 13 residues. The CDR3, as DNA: TGTGCCATCGTTGGACAGGGGAAGAATGAGCAGTTCTTC. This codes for CAIVGQGKNEQFF.

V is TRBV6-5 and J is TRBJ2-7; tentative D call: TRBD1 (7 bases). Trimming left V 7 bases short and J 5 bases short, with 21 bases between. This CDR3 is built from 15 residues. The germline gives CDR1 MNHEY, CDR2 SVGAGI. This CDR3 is CASTPGQAGLNEQYF. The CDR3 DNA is TGTGCCAGCACTCCCGGACAGGCGGGATTAAACGAGCAGTACTTC.

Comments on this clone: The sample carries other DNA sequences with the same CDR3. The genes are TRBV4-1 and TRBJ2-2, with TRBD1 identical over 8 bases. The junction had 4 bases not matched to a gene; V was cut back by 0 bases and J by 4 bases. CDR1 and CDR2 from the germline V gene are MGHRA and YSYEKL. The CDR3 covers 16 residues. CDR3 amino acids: CASSQDQGARTGELFF. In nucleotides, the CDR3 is TGCGCCAGCAGCCAAGATCAGGGGGCGCGCACCGGGGAGCTGTTTTTT.

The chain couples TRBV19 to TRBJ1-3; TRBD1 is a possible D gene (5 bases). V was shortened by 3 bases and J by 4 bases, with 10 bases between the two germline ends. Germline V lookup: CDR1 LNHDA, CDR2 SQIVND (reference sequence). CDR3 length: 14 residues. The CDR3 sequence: CASSIGGVGNTIYF. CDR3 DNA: TGTGCCAGTAGTATTGGAGGGGTCGGAAACACCATATATTTT. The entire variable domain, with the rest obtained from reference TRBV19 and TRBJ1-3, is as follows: DGGITQSPKYLFRKEGQNVTLSCEQNLNHDAMYWYRQDPGQGLRLIYYSQIVNDFQKGDIAEGYSVSREKKESFPLTVTSAQKNPTAFYLCASSIGGVGNTIYFGEGSWLTVV.

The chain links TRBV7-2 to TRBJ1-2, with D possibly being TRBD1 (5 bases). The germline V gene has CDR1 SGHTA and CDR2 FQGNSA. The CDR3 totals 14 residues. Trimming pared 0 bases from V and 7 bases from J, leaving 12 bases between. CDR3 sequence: CASSLAGRVAGYTF. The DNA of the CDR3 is TGTGCCAGCAGCTTAGCAGGCAGGGTGGCTGGCTACACCTTC. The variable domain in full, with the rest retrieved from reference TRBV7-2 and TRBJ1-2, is GAGVSQSPSNKVTEKGKDVELRCDPISGHTALYWYRQSLGQGLEFLIYFQGNSAPDKSGLPSDRFSAERTGGSVSTLTIQRTQQEDSAVYLCASSLAGRVAGYTFGSGTRLTVV.

The CDR3 loop is CASSKLAVSTDTQYF. CDR3 bases: TGTGCCAGTAGTAAACTAGCGGTTAGCACAGATACGCAGTATTTT. V usage is TRBV19 and J usage is TRBJ2-3, with 8 bases identical to TRBD2. The CDR3 spans 15 residues. V shed 4 bases, J shed 0 bases, and the junction held 3 bases outside the gene matches. CDR1 LNHDA and CDR2 SQIVND come from the germline V gene (reference sequence).

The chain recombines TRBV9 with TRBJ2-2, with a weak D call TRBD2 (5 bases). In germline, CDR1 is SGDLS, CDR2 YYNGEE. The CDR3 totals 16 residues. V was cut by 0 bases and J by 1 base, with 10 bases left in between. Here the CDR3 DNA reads TGTGCCAGCAGCGTAGACCTAGCCCTGAACACCGGGGAGCTGTTTTTT. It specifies CASSVDLALNTGELFF.

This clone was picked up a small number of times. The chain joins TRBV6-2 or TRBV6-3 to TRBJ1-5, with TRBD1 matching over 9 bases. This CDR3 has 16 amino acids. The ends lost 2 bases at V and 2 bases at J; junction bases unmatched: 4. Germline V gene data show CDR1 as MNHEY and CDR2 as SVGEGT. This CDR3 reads CASSYKGQGGNQPQHF. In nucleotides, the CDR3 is TGTGCCAGCAGTTACAAGGGACAGGGAGGCAATCAGCCCCAGCATTTT.

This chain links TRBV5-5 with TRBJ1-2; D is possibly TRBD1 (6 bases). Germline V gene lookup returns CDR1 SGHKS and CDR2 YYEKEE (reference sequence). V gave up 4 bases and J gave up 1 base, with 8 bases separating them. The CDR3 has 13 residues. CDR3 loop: CASSPDSNYGYTF. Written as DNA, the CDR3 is TGTGCCAGCAGCCCGGACAGTAACTATGGCTACACCTTC.

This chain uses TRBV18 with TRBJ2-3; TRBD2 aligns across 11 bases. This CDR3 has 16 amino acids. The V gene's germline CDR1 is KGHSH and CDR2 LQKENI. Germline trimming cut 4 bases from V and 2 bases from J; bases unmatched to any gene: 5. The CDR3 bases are TGTGCCAGCTCACAATCACTAGCGGGGGACACAGATACGCAGTATTTT. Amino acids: CASSQSLAGDTDTQYF.

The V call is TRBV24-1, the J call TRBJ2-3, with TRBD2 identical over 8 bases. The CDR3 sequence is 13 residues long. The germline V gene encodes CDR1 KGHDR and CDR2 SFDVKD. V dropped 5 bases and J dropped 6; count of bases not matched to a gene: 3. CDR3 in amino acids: CATSAGLADTQYF. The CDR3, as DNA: TGTGCCACCAGTGCCGGACTAGCTGATACGCAGTATTTT.

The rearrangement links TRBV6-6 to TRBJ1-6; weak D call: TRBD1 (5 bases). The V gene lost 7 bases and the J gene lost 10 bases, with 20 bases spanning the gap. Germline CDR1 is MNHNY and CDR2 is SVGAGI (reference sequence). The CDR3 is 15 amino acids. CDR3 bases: TGTGCCAGCAATATAGGGGACGGGAGAGGCTCACCCCTCCACTTT. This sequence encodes CASNIGDGRGSPLHF.

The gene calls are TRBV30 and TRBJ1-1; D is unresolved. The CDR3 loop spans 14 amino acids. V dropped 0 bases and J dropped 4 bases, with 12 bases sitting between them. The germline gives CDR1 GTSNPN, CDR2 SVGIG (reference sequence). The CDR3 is CAWSVPNGPTEAFF. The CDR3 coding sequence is TGTGCCTGGAGTGTCCCGAATGGCCCCACTGAAGCTTTCTTT.

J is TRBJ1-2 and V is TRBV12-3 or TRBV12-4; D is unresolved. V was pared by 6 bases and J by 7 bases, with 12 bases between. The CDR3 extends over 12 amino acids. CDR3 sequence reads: CASSRDLGGYTF. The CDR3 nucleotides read TGTGCCAGCAGCCGGGATTTAGGTGGCTACACCTTC.

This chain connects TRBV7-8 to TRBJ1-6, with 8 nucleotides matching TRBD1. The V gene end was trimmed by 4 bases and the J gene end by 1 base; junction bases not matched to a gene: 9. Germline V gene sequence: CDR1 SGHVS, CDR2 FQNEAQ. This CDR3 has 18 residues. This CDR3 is CASSSFGQGRSYNSPLHF. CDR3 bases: TGTGCCAGCAGCTCCTTCGGACAGGGACGATCCTATAATTCACCCCTCCACTTT.

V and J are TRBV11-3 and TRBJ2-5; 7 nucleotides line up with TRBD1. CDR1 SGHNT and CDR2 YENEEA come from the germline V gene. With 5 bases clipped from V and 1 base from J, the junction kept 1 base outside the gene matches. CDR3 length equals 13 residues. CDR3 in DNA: TGTGCCAGCAGCCGGGACAGCCAAGAGACCCAGTACTTC. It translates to CASSRDSQETQYF. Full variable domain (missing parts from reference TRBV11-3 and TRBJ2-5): EAGVVQSPRYKIIEKKQPVAFWCNPISGHNTLYWYLQNLGQGPELLIRYENEEAVDDSQLPKDRFSAERLKGVDSTLKIQPAELGDSAVYLCASSRDSQETQYFGPGTRLLVL.

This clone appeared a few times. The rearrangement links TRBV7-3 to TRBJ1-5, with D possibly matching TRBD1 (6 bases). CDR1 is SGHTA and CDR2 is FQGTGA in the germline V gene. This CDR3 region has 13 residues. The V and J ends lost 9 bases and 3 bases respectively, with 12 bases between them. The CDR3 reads CARVQGPNQPQHF. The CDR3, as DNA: TGTGCCAGAGTACAGGGCCCCAATCAGCCCCAGCATTTT.

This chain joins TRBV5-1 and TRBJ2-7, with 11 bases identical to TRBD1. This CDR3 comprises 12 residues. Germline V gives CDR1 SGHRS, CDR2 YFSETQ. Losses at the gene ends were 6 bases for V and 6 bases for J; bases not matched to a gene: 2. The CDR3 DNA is TGCGCCAGCACCGGGACAGGGGGCGAGCAGTACTTC. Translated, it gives CASTGTGGEQYF.

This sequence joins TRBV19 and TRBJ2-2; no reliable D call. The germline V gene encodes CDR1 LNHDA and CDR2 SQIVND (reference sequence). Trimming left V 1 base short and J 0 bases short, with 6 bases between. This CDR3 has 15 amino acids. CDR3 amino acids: CASSIGLSNTGELFF. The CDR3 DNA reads TGTGCCAGTAGTATAGGACTTTCGAACACCGGGGAGCTGTTTTTT.

The CDR3: CASSSTGGTGELFF. The DNA for the CDR3 is TGTGCCAGTAGTAGCACAGGGGGAACCGGGGAGCTGTTTTTT. The J gene is TRBJ2-2, the V gene TRBV19, with 8 bases matching TRBD1. The CDR3 covers 14 residues. V shed 4 bases and J 5 bases; nucleotides not matched to a gene: 3. Germline lookup yields CDR1 LNHDA and CDR2 SQIVND (reference sequence).

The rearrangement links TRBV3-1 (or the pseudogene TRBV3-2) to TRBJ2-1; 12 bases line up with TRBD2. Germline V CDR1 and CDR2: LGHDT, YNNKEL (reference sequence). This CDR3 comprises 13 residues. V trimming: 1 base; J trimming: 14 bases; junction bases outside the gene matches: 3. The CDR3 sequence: CASSQASGGAEFF. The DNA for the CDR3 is TGTGCCAGCAGCCAAGCTAGCGGGGGGGCCGAGTTCTTC.

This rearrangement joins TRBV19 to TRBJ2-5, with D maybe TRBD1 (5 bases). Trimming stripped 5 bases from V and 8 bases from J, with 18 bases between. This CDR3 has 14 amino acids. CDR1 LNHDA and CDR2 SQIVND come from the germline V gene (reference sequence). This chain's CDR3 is CASSLGQPGVTQYF. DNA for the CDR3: TGTGCCAGTAGTTTGGGGCAGCCTGGCGTCACCCAGTACTTC.

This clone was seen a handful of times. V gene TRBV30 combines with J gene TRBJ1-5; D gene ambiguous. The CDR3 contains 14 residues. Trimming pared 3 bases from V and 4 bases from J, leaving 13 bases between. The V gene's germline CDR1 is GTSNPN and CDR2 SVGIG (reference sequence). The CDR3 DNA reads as TGTGCCTGGAGGGGTTTAACAGAAAATCAGCCCCAGCATTTT. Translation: CAWRGLTENQPQHF.

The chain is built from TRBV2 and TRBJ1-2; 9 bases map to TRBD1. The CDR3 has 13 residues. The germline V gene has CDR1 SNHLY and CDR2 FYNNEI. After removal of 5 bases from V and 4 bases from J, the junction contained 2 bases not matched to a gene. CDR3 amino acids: CASSSTGGYGYTF. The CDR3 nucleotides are TGTGCCAGCAGTTCGACAGGGGGCTATGGCTACACCTTC.

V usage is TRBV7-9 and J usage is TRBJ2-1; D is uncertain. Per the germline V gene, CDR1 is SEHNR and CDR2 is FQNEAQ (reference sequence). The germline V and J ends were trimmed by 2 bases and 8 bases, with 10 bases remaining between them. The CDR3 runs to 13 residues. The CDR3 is CASSLPESDEQFF. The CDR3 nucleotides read TGTGCCAGCAGCTTACCCGAGAGCGATGAGCAGTTCTTC. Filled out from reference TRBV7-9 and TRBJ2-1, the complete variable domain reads DTGVSQNPRHKITKRGQNVTFRCDPISEHNRLYWYRQTLGQGPEFLTYFQNEAQLEKSRLLSDRFSAERPKGSFSTLEIQRTEQGDSAMYLCASSLPESDEQFFGPGTRLTVL.